These 10 T cell receptor beta chains came from one sample sequenced in a study of T cells in Graves' hyperthyroidism and ophthalmopathy. RNA transcripts gave rise to amplified TCR beta CDR3 regions. TCR CDR3 underwent first-round RT-PCR with the HTBI primer set. In TCRdb, the multiplex PCR reads were re-called with MiXCR into one record per CDR3 protein. The data hold more than 300,000 distinct CDR3 sequences, with approximately 13% observed a single time. Sequencing was performed on blood. Source of these receptors: a young woman with Graves' hyperthyroidism.

This clonotype was seen many times. The chain employs TRBV11-2 and TRBJ1-1; D uncertain. The CDR3 sequence is 14 residues long. Looked up from germline, CDR1 is SGHAT and CDR2 is FQNNGV. The ends were cut back, 1 base at V and 1 base at J, with 7 bases in the middle. In nucleotides, the CDR3 is TGTGCCAGCAGCTTAGGGGCAGCGAACACTGAAGCTTTCTTT. It yields the protein CASSLGAANTEAFF.

The rearrangement links TRBV7-8 to TRBJ1-2; 10 bases agree with TRBD1. V lost 5 bases to trimming and J lost 6 bases; unmatched junction nucleotides: 6. Germline V gene data show CDR1 as SGHVS and CDR2 as FQNEAQ. CDR3 length equals 14 residues. The CDR3 here is CASSLGTGVDGYTF. The CDR3, as DNA: TGTGCCAGCAGCCTGGGGACAGGGGTGGATGGCTACACCTTC. Drawing the rest from reference TRBV7-8 and TRBJ1-2, the complete variable domain is GAGVSQSPRYKVAKRGQDVALRCDPISGHVSLFWYQQALGQGPEFLTYFQNEAQLDKSGLPSDRFFAERPEGSVSTLKIQRTQQEDSAVYLCASSLGTGVDGYTFGSGTRLTVV.

This clonotype occurred a few times. This chain links TRBV6-4 with TRBJ2-3; 9 bases are a match to TRBD1. The CDR3 contains 13 residues. Germline trimming cut 6 bases from V and 6 bases from J; bases unmatched to any gene: 4. Germline CDR1 and CDR2: MRHNA and SNTAGT. The CDR3 protein is CASSVGQGDTQYF. The CDR3 coding sequence is TGTGCCAGCAGCGTCGGACAGGGGGATACGCAGTATTTT.

At least ten counts were recorded for this clonotype. V gene TRBV7-3 combines with J gene TRBJ2-3; D is undetermined. The CDR3 sequence is 13 residues long. Germline V CDR1 and CDR2: SGHTA, FQGTGA. Trimming removed 0 bases at V and 4 bases at J, with 5 bases between. CDR3 coding DNA: TGTGCCAGCAGCTTAACCAGCCCAGATACGCAGTATTTT. Protein product: CASSLTSPDTQYF.

Details on this clonotype: One end of the junction fails to match germline, which may point to a read error. This chain uses TRBV20-1 with TRBJ2-2, with 7 bases lining up with TRBD1. CDR1 and CDR2 (germline): DFQATT, SNEGSKA (reference sequence). This CDR3 is built from 14 residues. DNA for the CDR3: TGCAGTGCTCGAGACAGGGCGAACACCGGGGAGCTGTTTTTT. Protein product: CSARDRANTGELFF.

This clonotype has a handful of counts. The chain joins TRBV12-3 or TRBV12-4 to TRBJ2-3; 8 bases line up with TRBD2. The CDR3 is 16 amino acids. Trimming took 3 bases from V and 2 from J; bases not matched to a gene: 7. Here the CDR3 DNA reads TGTGCCAGCAGTTTTCTCCCTAGCGGGCCCACAGATACGCAGTATTTT. The encoded protein is CASSFLPSGPTDTQYF.

This clonotype has a count of ten or more. This chain uses TRBV6-1 with TRBJ1-5; TRBD1 matches at 7 bases. CDR3 length equals 13 residues. Germline values: CDR1 MNHNS, CDR2 SASEGT. V was clipped by 6 bases and J by 7 bases; unmatched bases: 6. DNA for the CDR3: TGTGCCAGCAGAGGGACAGTCGAACAGCCCCAGCATTTT. Its protein product is CASRGTVEQPQHF.

This clonotype showed up just a few times. The genes are TRBV29-1 and TRBJ2-7; D is unclear. CDR1 and CDR2 (germline): SQVTM, ANQGSEA. There are 13 residues in the CDR3. The V end was cut by 6 bases, the J end by 1 base, with 13 bases between. For the CDR3, the DNA is TGCAGCGTGGATGGCGGAGCATCCTACGAGCAGTACTTC. Protein product: CSVDGGASYEQYF.

This clonotype showed up many times. This chain joins TRBV11-1 and TRBJ1-3, with D unresolved. Trimming pared 3 bases from V and 8 bases from J, leaving 11 bases between. This CDR3 is 13 amino acids long. CDR1 is SGHAT, CDR2 FQDESV, per germline (reference sequence). CDR3 amino acids: CASSFLQRDTIYF. In nucleotides, the CDR3 is TGTGCCAGCAGCTTTCTTCAAAGGGACACCATATATTTT. The complete variable domain, with remaining parts taken from reference TRBV11-1 and TRBJ1-3, reads EAEVAQSPRYKITEKSQAVAFWCDPISGHATLYWYRQILGQGPELLVQFQDESVVDDSQLPKDRFSAERLKGVDSTLKIQPAELGDSAMYLCASSFLQRDTIYFGEGSWLTVV.

This clonotype was seen ten or more times. The chain couples TRBV2 to TRBJ2-7, with a possible D match to TRBD2 (7 bases). V lost 1 base to trimming and J lost 5 bases, with 21 bases between them. The CDR3 runs to 17 residues. Germline CDR1 reads SNHLY; CDR2 reads FYNNEI. CDR3 in DNA: TGTGCCAGCAGTGAAGACTCCTACAGGGACGGGGGGAACGAGCAGTACTTC. As protein: CASSEDSYRDGGNEQYF.